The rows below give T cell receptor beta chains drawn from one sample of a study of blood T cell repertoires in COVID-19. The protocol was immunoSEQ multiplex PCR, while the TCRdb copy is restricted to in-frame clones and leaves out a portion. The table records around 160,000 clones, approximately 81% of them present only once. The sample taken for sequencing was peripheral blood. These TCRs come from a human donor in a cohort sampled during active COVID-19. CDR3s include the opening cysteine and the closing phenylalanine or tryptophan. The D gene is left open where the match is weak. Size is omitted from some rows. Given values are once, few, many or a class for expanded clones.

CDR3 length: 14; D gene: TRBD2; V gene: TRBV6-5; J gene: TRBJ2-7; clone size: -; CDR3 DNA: TGTGCCAGCAGTACTAGCGGGGGTCTCTACGAGCAGTACTTC; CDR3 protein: CASSTSGGLYEQYF
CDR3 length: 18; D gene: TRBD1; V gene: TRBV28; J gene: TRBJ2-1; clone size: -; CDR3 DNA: TGTGCCAGCAGTTTCGATGTAGACAGGGTGGGTTCCTACAATGAGCAGTTCTTC; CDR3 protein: CASSFDVDRVGSYNEQFF
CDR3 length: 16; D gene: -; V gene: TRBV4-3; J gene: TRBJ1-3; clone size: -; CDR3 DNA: TGCGCCAGCAGCCAAGTAGGGGGTGCGGCTGGAAACACCATATATTTT; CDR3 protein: CASSQVGGAAGNTIYF
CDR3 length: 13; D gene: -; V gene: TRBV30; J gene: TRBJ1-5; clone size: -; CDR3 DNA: TGTGCCTGGAGTGGAGGGTTCAATCAGCCCCAGCATTTT; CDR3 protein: CAWSGGFNQPQHF
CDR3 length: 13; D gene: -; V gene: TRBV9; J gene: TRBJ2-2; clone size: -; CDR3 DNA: TGTGCCAGCAGCCGAAGGGGTTTCGGGGAGCTGTTTTTT; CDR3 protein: CASSRRGFGELFF
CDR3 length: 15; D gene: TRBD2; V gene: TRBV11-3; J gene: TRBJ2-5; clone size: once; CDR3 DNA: TGTGCCAGCAGCTTAGGGCCGGGGGGTCCGGAGACCCAGTACTTC; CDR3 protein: CASSLGPGGPETQYF
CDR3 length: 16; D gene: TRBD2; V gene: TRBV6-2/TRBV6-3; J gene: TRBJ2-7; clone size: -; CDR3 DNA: TGTGCCAGCAGTTCCTATACTAGCGGAGCACCCTACGAGCAGTACTTC; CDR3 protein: CASSSYTSGAPYEQYF
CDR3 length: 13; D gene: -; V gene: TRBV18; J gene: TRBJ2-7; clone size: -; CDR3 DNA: TGTGCCAGCTCACCCCCGGGTCGAAATCAGCAGTACTTC; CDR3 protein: CASSPPGRNQQYF
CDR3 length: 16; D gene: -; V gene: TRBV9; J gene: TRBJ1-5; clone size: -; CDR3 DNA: TGTGCCAGCAGCGAGGGATCGGGGGGGCCAGGTCAGCCCCAGCATTTT; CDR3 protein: CASSEGSGGPGQPQHF
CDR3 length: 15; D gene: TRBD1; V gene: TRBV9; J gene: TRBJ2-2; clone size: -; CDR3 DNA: TGTGCCAGCAGCGGTGGGACAGGGGGTTCCGGGGAGCTGTTTTTT; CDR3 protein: CASSGGTGGSGELFF
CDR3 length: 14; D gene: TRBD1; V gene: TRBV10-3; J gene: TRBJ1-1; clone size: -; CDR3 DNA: TGTGCCTCAAAGGGACAGGGTCTGAACACTGAAGCTTTCTTT; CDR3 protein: CASKGQGLNTEAFF
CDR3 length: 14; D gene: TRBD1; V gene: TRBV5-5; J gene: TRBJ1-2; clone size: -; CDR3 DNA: TGTGCCAGCAACCCGGGACAGGGAGACTATGGCTACACCTTC; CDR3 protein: CASNPGQGDYGYTF
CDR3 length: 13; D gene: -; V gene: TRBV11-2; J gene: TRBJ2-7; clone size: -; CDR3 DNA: TGTGCCAGCAGCTTAGATCGCCTAGACAGGACTGACTTC; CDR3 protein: CASSLDRLDRTDF
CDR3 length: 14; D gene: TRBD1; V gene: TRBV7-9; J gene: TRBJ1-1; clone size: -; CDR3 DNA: TGTGCCAGCAGCGTTCGGACAGGGGGCACTGAAGCTTTCTTT; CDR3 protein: CASSVRTGGTEAFF
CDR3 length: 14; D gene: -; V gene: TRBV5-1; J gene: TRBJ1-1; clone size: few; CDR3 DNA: TGCGCCAGCAGCCCCCTGGGGGCCAGCACTGAAGCTTTCTTT; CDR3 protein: CASSPLGASTEAFF
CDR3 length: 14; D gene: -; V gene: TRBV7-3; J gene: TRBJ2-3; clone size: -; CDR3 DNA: TGTGCCAGCAGGTCCCTAGAGAGCACAGATACGCAGTATTTT; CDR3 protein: CASRSLESTDTQYF
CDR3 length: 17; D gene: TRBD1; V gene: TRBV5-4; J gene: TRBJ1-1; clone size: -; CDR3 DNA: TGTGCCAGCAGGAACGTCCAGGGGGCCGGAGTAGATACTGAAGCTTTCTTT; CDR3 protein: CASRNVQGAGVDTEAFF
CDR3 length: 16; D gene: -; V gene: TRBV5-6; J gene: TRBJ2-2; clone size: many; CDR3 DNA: TGTGCCAGCAGCTTGTTCGGGACACAGATCACCGGGGAGCTGTTTTTT; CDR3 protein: CASSLFGTQITGELFF
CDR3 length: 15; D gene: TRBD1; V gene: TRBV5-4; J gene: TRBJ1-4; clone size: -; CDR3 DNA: TGTGCCAGCAGCTTTCCGACAGGGGGGAGGGAAAAACTGTTTTTT; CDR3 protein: CASSFPTGGREKLFF
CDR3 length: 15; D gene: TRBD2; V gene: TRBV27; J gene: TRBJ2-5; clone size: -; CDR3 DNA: TGTGCCAGCAGTCTTAGACTAGCGGGGGTTGAGACCCAGTACTTC; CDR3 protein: CASSLRLAGVETQYF
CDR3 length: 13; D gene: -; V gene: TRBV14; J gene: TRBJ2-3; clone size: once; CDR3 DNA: TGTGCCAGCAGACAAGACCTCGCAGATACGCAGTATTTT; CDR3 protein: CASRQDLADTQYF
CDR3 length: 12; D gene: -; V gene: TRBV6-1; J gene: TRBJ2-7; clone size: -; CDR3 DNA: TGTGCCAGCAGCCCACCGGCTAGCAAGCAGTACTTC; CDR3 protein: CASSPPASKQYF
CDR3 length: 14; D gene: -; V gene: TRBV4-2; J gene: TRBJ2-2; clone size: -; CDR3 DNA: TGTGCCAGCAGCCAAGAAATTCAGACCGGGGAGCTGTTTTTT; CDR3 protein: CASSQEIQTGELFF
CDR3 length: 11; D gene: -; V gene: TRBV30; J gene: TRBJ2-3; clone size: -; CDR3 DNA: TGTGCCTGGTCTACCACAGATACGCAGTATTTT; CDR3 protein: CAWSTTDTQYF
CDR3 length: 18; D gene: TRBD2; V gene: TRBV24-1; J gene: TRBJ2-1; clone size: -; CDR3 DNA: TGTGCCACCAGTGACCGGACTCTTAGCGGGGGTACCTACAATGAGCAGTTCTTC; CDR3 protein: CATSDRTLSGGTYNEQFF
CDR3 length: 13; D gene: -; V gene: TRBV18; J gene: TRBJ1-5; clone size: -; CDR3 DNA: TGTGCCAGCACAGCAGGGAAGGGTCAGCCCCAGCATTTT; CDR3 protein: CASTAGKGQPQHF
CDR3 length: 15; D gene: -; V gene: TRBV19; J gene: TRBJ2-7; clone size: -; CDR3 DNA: TGTGCCAGTAGTATTGCCGGGACACCCATCTACGAGCAGTACTTC; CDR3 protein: CASSIAGTPIYEQYF
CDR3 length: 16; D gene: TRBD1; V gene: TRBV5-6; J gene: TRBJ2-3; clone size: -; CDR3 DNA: TGTGCCAGCACCCGGGACAGGGCTAGATTCACAGATACGCAGTATTTT; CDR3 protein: CASTRDRARFTDTQYF
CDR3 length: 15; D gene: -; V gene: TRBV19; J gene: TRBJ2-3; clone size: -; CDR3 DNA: TGTGCCAGTAGTGATCAGGGGCATAGCACAGATACGCAGTATTTT; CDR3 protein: CASSDQGHSTDTQYF
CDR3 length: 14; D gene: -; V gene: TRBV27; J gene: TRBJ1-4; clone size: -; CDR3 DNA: TGTGCCAGCAGTCTAGGGGGGGCTAATGAAAAACTGTTTTTT; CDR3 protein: CASSLGGANEKLFF
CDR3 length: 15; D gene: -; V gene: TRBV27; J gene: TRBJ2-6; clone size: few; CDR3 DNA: TGTGCCAGCAGTTTGTCAGGGCTTGGGGCCAACGTCCTGACTTTC; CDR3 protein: CASSLSGLGANVLTF
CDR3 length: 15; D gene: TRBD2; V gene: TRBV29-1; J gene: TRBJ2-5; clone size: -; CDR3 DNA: TGCAGCGTTGAACCTAGCGGGGGGATCCAAGAGACCCAGTACTTC; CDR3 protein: CSVEPSGGIQETQYF
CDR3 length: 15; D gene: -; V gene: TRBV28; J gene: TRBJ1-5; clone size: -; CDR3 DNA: TGTGCCAGCAGGGGATTGACAGATAGCTTTCAGCCCCAGCATTTT; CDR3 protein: CASRGLTDSFQPQHF